This T cell receptor beta chain came from a study of blood T cell repertoires in COVID-19. Overall study: Spain, Italy and the United States supplied samples that represented acute and convalescent COVID-19. From T cells, B-cell-depleted T cells, or PBMCs came the material, which was cDNA or gDNA.

This clone has a handful of counts. In the original processing: Estimated nucleated cell counts came from reference gene primer amplification. Measured with immunoSEQ multiplex PCR; TCRdb has only the in-frame clones, and not every one. Clonal size and the V and J genes are those of that table, whereas D and trimming came from the DNA. The sample has about 160,000 clones; roughly 93% are singletons. V gave up 5 bases and J gave up 1 base, with 12 bases separating them. CDR3 length: 15 residues. Germline CDR1 MNHEY, CDR2 SVGAGI. This sequence joins TRBV6-5 and TRBJ1-3, with D unresolved. This sequence was found in a woman in her forties or fifties with acute or convalescent COVID-19. Sequenced input: peripheral blood. CDR3 sequence: CASSPGLPSGNTIYF. CDR3 nucleotides: TGTGCCAGCAGTCCCGGACTACCGTCTGGAAACACCATATATTTT.